Listed below are T cell receptor beta chains from one sample, sequenced in a study of cytomegalovirus exposure and HLA in healthy donors. Generated by immunoSEQ multiplex PCR, the TCRdb table keeps only in-frame clones and is missing some. Here the sample spans over 200,000 clones, over 75% being singletons. The sample taken for sequencing was PBMCs. These receptor sequences come from a human donor in good health. Both conserved end residues are part of each CDR3. D genes are given only for firm matches. Part of the rows lack a size; the others show once, few, many or a class for expanded clones.

D gene: -; CDR3 length: 15; V gene: TRBV5-1; J gene: TRBJ1-1; clone size: -; CDR3 protein: CASSLEPGQNTEAFF; CDR3 DNA: TGCGCCAGCAGCTTGGAGCCAGGTCAGAACACTGAAGCTTTCTTT
D gene: TRBD2; CDR3 length: 16; V gene: TRBV4-2; J gene: TRBJ2-1; clone size: -; CDR3 protein: CASSQTSGSSYNEQFF; CDR3 DNA: TGTGCCAGCAGCCAAACTAGCGGGAGCTCCTACAATGAGCAGTTCTTC
D gene: -; CDR3 length: 17; V gene: TRBV4-3; J gene: TRBJ1-5; clone size: -; CDR3 protein: CASSQDYRTRIVQPQHF; CDR3 DNA: TGCGCCAGCAGCCAAGATTATAGGACAAGGATCGTTCAGCCCCAGCATTTT
D gene: -; CDR3 length: 13; V gene: TRBV28; J gene: TRBJ2-7; clone size: -; CDR3 protein: CASSPQLDYEQYF; CDR3 DNA: TGTGCCAGCAGTCCCCAACTAGATTACGAGCAGTACTTC
D gene: TRBD2; CDR3 length: 14; V gene: TRBV30; J gene: TRBJ2-5; clone size: -; CDR3 protein: CAWRIAGVVGTQYF; CDR3 DNA: TGTGCCTGGAGGATAGCGGGAGTTGTTGGGACCCAGTACTTC
D gene: -; CDR3 length: 17; V gene: TRBV4-2; J gene: TRBJ2-7; clone size: few; CDR3 protein: CASSPFEGGRGAYEQYF; CDR3 DNA: TGTGCCAGCAGCCCTTTCGAAGGTGGCAGGGGAGCCTACGAGCAGTACTTC
D gene: -; CDR3 length: 17; V gene: TRBV12-2; J gene: TRBJ1-5; clone size: -; CDR3 protein: CASRLTETGPPYSPQHF; CDR3 DNA: TGTGCAAGTCGCTTAACTGAGACAGGTCCCCCATACTCTCCCCAGCATTTT
D gene: TRBD2; CDR3 length: 13; V gene: TRBV29-1; J gene: TRBJ2-7; clone size: -; CDR3 protein: CSAETSGRYEQYF; CDR3 DNA: TGCAGCGCCGAGACTAGCGGGAGGTACGAGCAGTACTTC
D gene: TRBD1; CDR3 length: 17; V gene: TRBV4-2; J gene: TRBJ1-6; clone size: -; CDR3 protein: CASSQDVKGANNSPLHF; CDR3 DNA: TGTGCCAGCAGCCAAGATGTAAAGGGGGCTAATAATTCACCCCTCCACTTT
D gene: -; CDR3 length: 14; V gene: TRBV30; J gene: TRBJ2-7; clone size: -; CDR3 protein: CAWSVPGLGYEQYF; CDR3 DNA: TGTGCCTGGAGTGTCCCAGGGCTCGGCTACGAGCAGTACTTC
D gene: TRBD2; CDR3 length: 14; V gene: TRBV7-6; J gene: TRBJ2-7; clone size: few; CDR3 protein: CASSWTSGAYEQYF; CDR3 DNA: TGTGCCAGCAGCTGGACTAGCGGAGCGTACGAGCAGTACTTC
D gene: -; CDR3 length: 15; V gene: TRBV5-5; J gene: TRBJ2-1; clone size: few; CDR3 protein: CASSLGGLWVNEQFF; CDR3 DNA: TGTGCCAGCAGCCTGGGGGGGCTATGGGTCAATGAGCAGTTCTTC
D gene: TRBD2; CDR3 length: 15; V gene: TRBV4-1; J gene: TRBJ2-1; clone size: -; CDR3 protein: CASSSGLAGADEQFF; CDR3 DNA: TGCGCCAGCAGCTCGGGACTAGCGGGAGCTGATGAGCAGTTCTTC
D gene: TRBD2; CDR3 length: 17; V gene: TRBV2; J gene: TRBJ2-5; clone size: -; CDR3 protein: CASSESPSGSLRETQYF; CDR3 DNA: TGTGCCAGCAGTGAATCCCCTAGCGGGAGTTTAAGAGAGACCCAGTACTTC
D gene: TRBD1; CDR3 length: 16; V gene: TRBV5-1; J gene: TRBJ2-1; clone size: -; CDR3 protein: CASSFMEGQGYNEQFF; CDR3 DNA: TGCGCCAGCAGCTTTATGGAGGGACAGGGCTACAATGAGCAGTTCTTC
D gene: -; CDR3 length: 16; V gene: TRBV6-6; J gene: TRBJ2-1; clone size: -; CDR3 protein: CASSVLGGATYNEQFF; CDR3 DNA: TGTGCCAGCAGTGTCCTTGGAGGGGCGACCTACAATGAGCAGTTCTTC
D gene: TRBD2; CDR3 length: 16; V gene: TRBV10-1; J gene: TRBJ2-5; clone size: -; CDR3 protein: CASRGLAGGLQETQYF; CDR3 DNA: TGCGCCAGCAGAGGATTGGCGGGAGGGCTCCAAGAGACCCAGTACTTC
D gene: -; CDR3 length: 11; V gene: TRBV10-1; J gene: TRBJ2-5; clone size: -; CDR3 protein: CASSDGETQYF; CDR3 DNA: TGCGCCAGCAGTGACGGGGAGACCCAGTACTTC
D gene: TRBD1; CDR3 length: 19; V gene: TRBV27; J gene: TRBJ2-2; clone size: -; CDR3 protein: CASSLLRTGVRVTAGELFF; CDR3 DNA: TGTGCCAGCAGTTTACTTCGGACAGGGGTTCGGGTTACCGCCGGGGAGCTGTTTTTT
D gene: TRBD2; CDR3 length: 15; V gene: TRBV5-1; J gene: TRBJ2-5; clone size: -; CDR3 protein: CASTGGATGVETQYF; CDR3 DNA: TGCGCCAGCACGGGAGGCGCTACCGGAGTGGAGACCCAGTACTTC
D gene: TRBD2; CDR3 length: 15; V gene: TRBV7-9; J gene: TRBJ2-7; clone size: -; CDR3 protein: CASSLGLAGTYEQYF; CDR3 DNA: TGTGCCAGCAGCTTAGGACTAGCGGGGACCTACGAGCAGTACTTC
D gene: TRBD2; CDR3 length: 14; V gene: TRBV4-2; J gene: TRBJ2-7; clone size: -; CDR3 protein: CASSLAGESYEQYF; CDR3 DNA: TGTGCCAGCAGTTTGGCGGGAGAATCCTACGAGCAGTACTTC
D gene: TRBD1; CDR3 length: 16; V gene: TRBV9; J gene: TRBJ2-5; clone size: -; CDR3 protein: CASSVGGQIYQETQYF; CDR3 DNA: TGTGCCAGCAGCGTAGGGGGACAGATTTACCAAGAGACCCAGTACTTC
D gene: -; CDR3 length: 13; V gene: TRBV2; J gene: TRBJ2-7; clone size: -; CDR3 protein: CASSGWGVGEQYF; CDR3 DNA: TGTGCCAGCAGTGGTTGGGGAGTGGGCGAGCAGTACTTC
D gene: TRBD2; CDR3 length: 16; V gene: TRBV5-6; J gene: TRBJ2-5; clone size: -; CDR3 protein: CASSLGVTSGWETQYF; CDR3 DNA: TGTGCCAGCAGCTTGGGAGTTACTAGCGGGTGGGAGACCCAGTACTTC
D gene: -; CDR3 length: 14; V gene: TRBV7-9; J gene: TRBJ2-4; clone size: -; CDR3 protein: CASSLVQGQNIQYF; CDR3 DNA: TGTGCCAGCAGCTTAGTACAGGGTCAAAACATTCAGTACTTC
D gene: TRBD2; CDR3 length: 17; V gene: TRBV5-4; J gene: TRBJ2-3; clone size: -; CDR3 protein: CASSKGLAGISADTQYF; CDR3 DNA: TGTGCCAGCAGCAAGGGACTAGCGGGAATAAGCGCAGATACGCAGTATTTT
D gene: -; CDR3 length: 14; V gene: TRBV10-3; J gene: TRBJ2-3; clone size: -; CDR3 protein: CAIRFDSMKDTQYF; CDR3 DNA: TGTGCCATCAGATTCGACTCAATGAAGGATACGCAGTATTTT
D gene: -; CDR3 length: 15; V gene: TRBV7-8; J gene: TRBJ2-3; clone size: -; CDR3 protein: CASSPYYGSVDTQYF; CDR3 DNA: TGTGCCAGCAGCCCCTACTACGGGAGTGTAGATACGCAGTATTTT
D gene: TRBD1; CDR3 length: 15; V gene: TRBV6-1; J gene: TRBJ2-7; clone size: -; CDR3 protein: CASKRGQEPLYEQYF; CDR3 DNA: TGTGCCAGCAAGCGAGGACAGGAACCCCTCTACGAGCAGTACTTC
D gene: -; CDR3 length: 13; V gene: TRBV7-3; J gene: TRBJ1-2; clone size: -; CDR3 protein: CASSLWGREGYTF; CDR3 DNA: TGTGCCAGCAGCTTATGGGGCAGGGAAGGCTACACCTTC
D gene: -; CDR3 length: 15; V gene: TRBV29-1; J gene: TRBJ1-2; clone size: -; CDR3 protein: CSVWRGVVTNYGYTF; CDR3 DNA: TGCAGCGTTTGGCGGGGGGTCGTGACAAACTATGGCTACACCTTC
D gene: TRBD1; CDR3 length: 11; V gene: TRBV29-1; J gene: TRBJ1-5; clone size: -; CDR3 protein: CSVEVGTAQHF; CDR3 DNA: TGCAGCGTTGAGGTTGGGACAGCCCAGCATTTT